A single sample gave rise to the 4 T cell receptor beta chains below, sequenced in a study of immune characteristics of hereditary and idiopathic chronic pancreatitis. Pancreas tissue with chronic pancreatitis was obtained from patients having total pancreatectomy with islet autotransplantation (TPIAT). Receptor amplification or capture employed the immunoSEQ multiplex PCR assay. The table was pulled from immuneACCESS by TCRdb, which kept in-frame rearrangements only. Such tables lose some clones; where checked, under half of the loss comes from unresolved V genes, and the rest has no known cause. The sample has roughly 9,000 clones on record, roughly 83% of them singletons. Together, the top ten hold approximately 15% of the sample. The sequencing input was pancreas tissue with idiopathic chronic pancreatitis. The cell subset or site label corresponds to: chronic pancreatitis without an identified cause. These receptors were collected from a human donor with chronic pancreatitis.

This sequence joins TRBV5-4 and TRBJ2-5, with 7 bases lining up with TRBD1. In germline, CDR1 is SGHNT, CDR2 YYREEE (reference sequence). The CDR3 runs to 17 residues. The J segment lost 0 bases and the V segment lost 1 base, leaving 9 bases of the junction unmatched. The CDR3 DNA reads as TGTGCCAGCAGCTTGTCTCCCGACAGGGTGAACCAAGAGACCCAGTACTTC. Amino acids: CASSLSPDRVNQETQYF.

The chain has TRBV7-9 and TRBJ2-1, with TRBD1 matching 8 bases. V lost 5 bases, J lost 7 bases, and 13 bases stayed unmatched. The CDR3 runs to 16 residues. Looked up from germline, CDR1 is SEHNR and CDR2 is FQNEAQ (reference sequence). The CDR3 DNA reads TGTGCCAGCAGCCCCTCCGGGCAGGGGGCGAATAATGAGCAGTTCTTC. This gives the protein CASSPSGQGANNEQFF. Full variable domain (outside the CDR3, taken from reference TRBV7-9 and TRBJ2-1): DTGVSQNPRHKITKRGQNVTFRCDPISEHNRLYWYRQTLGQGPEFLTYFQNEAQLEKSRLLSDRFSAERPKGSFSTLEIQRTEQGDSAMYLCASSPSGQGANNEQFFGPGTRLTVL.

This chain links TRBV5-4 with TRBJ2-1; unclear D gene. V was trimmed by 2 bases and J by 0 bases, leaving 12 bases between them. Germline V gives CDR1 SGHNT, CDR2 YYREEE (reference sequence). CDR3 length equals 16 residues. In DNA, the CDR3 is TGTGCCAGCAGCTTTCTCGGAAAGAGCTCCTACAATGAGCAGTTCTTC. Encoded protein: CASSFLGKSSYNEQFF.

This clone was seen more than once but under ten times. The chain recombines TRBV7-8 with TRBJ1-1, with a tentative D call TRBD1 (6 bases). The CDR3 is 13 amino acids. The V gene lost 6 bases and the J gene lost 12 bases, with 20 bases spanning the gap. Germline values: CDR1 SGHVS, CDR2 FQNEAQ. As DNA, the CDR3 is TGTGCCAGCAGGTCCCAGGGGACCAGCGTAACTTTCTTT. Its protein is CASRSQGTSVTFF.